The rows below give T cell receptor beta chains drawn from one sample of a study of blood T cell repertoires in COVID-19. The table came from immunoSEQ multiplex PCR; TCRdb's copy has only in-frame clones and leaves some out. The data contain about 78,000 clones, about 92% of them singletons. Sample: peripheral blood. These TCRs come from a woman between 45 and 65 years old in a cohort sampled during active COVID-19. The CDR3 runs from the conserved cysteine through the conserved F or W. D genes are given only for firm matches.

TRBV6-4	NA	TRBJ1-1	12	CASSTGRGAAFF
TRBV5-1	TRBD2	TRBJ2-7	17	CASSRISGTGSSYEQYF
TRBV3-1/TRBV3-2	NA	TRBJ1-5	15	CASSRGGASNQPQHF
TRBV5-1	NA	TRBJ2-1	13	CASSKAAGEEQFF
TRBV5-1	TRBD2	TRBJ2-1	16	CASSSGLAGGYNEQFF
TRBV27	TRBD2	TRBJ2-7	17	CASSTGLAGGKGTRQYF
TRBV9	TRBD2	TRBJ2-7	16	CASSVGPGGFGYEQYF
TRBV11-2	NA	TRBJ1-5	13	CASSLDRDQPQHF
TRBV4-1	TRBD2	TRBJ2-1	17	CASSQILAGGTYNEQFF
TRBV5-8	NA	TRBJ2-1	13	CASSYTTGYEQFF
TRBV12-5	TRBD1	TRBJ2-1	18	CASGFQRGDRATYNEQFF
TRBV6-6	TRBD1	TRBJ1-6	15	CASSPADRGNSPLHF
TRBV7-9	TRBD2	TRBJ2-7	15	CASSFSGRSSYEQYF
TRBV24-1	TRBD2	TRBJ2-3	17	CATSDLTSGERTDTQYF
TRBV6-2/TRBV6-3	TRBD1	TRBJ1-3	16	CASSYHGTEIGNTIYF
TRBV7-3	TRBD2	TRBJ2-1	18	CASSSQPASGRYQNEQFF
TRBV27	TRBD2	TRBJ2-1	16	CASTVLAGGPYNEQFF
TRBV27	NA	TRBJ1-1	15	CASSFGGFMNTEAFF
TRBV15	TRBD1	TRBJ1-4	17	CATSSDRTGKTNEKLFF
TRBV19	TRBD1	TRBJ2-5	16	CASSGQGARWQETQYF
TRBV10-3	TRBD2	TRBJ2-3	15	CAISVVAGATDTQYF
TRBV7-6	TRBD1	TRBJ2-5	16	CASSLGAGGGQETQYF
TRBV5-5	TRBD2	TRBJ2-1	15	CASHLLAGGFDEQFF
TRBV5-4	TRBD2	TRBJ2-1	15	CASSPSGRADNEQFF
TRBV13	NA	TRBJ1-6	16	CASSLEGQGKNSPLHF
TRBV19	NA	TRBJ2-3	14	CASSTTGSTDTQYF
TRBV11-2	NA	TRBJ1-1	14	CASSLSVANTEAFF
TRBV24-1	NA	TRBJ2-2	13	CATRGAGAGELFF
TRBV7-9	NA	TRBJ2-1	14	CASRGGSSYNEQFF